This T cell receptor (beta chain) comes out of a study of shared clonotypes between healthy human individuals. With respect to this clone: What it binds is not known.

Study-level results: Clonotype sharing among the donors was expected to vary with sequencing depth.

Donation came from healthy HIV-negative adults that had no recent acute infections or vaccinations. This was a deep-level run. Using immunoSEQ multiplex PCR, the repertoire was profiled, and TCRdb retains in-frame clones only, with some absent. The table has about 490,000 clones, roughly 85% seen once. The material sequenced was PBMCs. This TCR came from a woman aged 40 to 50 in good health. Some clones in this sample may be carry-over from other donors' samples.

The CDR3 sequence: CASSQDLQVYEQYF. In nucleotides, the CDR3 is TGCGCCAGCAGCCAAGATCTCCAGGTCTACGAGCAGTACTTC. V gene TRBV4-3 combines with J gene TRBJ2-7, with D uncertain. The ends were cut back, 0 bases at V and 3 bases at J, with 9 bases in the middle. The CDR3 has 14 amino acids. Per germline, CDR1 LGHNA and CDR2 YSLEER.